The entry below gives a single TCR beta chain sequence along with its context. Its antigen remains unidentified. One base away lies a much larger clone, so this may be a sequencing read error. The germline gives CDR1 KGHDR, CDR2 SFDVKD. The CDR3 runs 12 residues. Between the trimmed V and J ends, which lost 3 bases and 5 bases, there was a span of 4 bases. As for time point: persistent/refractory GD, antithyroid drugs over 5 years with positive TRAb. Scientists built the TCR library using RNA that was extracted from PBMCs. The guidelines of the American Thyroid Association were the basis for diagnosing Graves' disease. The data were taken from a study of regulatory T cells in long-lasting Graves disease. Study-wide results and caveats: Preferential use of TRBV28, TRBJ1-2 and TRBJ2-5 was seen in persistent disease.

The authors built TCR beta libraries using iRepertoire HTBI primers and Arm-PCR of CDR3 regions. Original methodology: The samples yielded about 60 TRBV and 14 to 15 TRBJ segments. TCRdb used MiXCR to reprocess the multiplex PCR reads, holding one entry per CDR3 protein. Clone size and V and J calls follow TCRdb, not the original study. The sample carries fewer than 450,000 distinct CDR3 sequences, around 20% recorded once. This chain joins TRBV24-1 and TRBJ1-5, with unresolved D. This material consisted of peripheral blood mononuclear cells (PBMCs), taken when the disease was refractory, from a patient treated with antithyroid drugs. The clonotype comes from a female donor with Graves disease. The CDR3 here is CATSDPDQPQHF. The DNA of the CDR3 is TGTGCCACCAGTGATCCCGATCAGCCCCAGCATTTT.